Listed below are T cell receptor beta chains from one sample, sequenced in a study of T cells in Graves' hyperthyroidism and ophthalmopathy. TCRdb recomputed calls from the multiplex PCR reads with MiXCR, one row per CDR3 protein. The sample lists 370,000 or so distinct CDR3 sequences; 20% to 25% were seen once. The sequencing sample was made of blood. The origin of the receptors is a man aged 50 to 60 with Graves' hyperthyroidism. CDR3s include the opening cysteine and the closing phenylalanine or tryptophan. The D gene is left open where the match is weak. Rows may omit the clone size; those that give it use once, few, many or a size class.

cdr3_aa | cdr3_nt | v_call | d_call | clone_size | j_call
CASSLAGTGGGDTQYF | TGCGCCAGCAGCTTGGCCGGGACAGGGGGAGGTGATACGCAGTATTTT | TRBV5-1 | TRBD1 | NA | TRBJ2-3
CASSLTGRWNIQYF | TGTGCCAGCAGTTTAACGGGCCGTTGGAACATTCAGTACTTC | TRBV28 | NA | NA | TRBJ2-4
CASSFSGGGGHEQYF | TGTGCCAGCAGTTTTAGTGGAGGCGGGGGGCACGAGCAGTACTTC | TRBV28 | TRBD2 | few | TRBJ2-7
CAISIGGSEKLFF | TGTGCCATCAGTATCGGTGGATCTGAAAAACTGTTTTTT | TRBV10-3 | NA | few | TRBJ1-4
CSASPLSSEVTDTQYF | TGCAGTGCTAGCCCCCTATCGAGCGAGGTTACAGATACGCAGTATTTT | TRBV20-1 | NA | NA | TRBJ2-3
CASSFEGGGSYEQYF | TGTGCCAGCAGCTTCGAAGGCGGCGGGAGCTACGAGCAGTACTTC | TRBV7-2 | TRBD2 | few | TRBJ2-7
CSARDGKETQYF | TGCAGTGCTAGAGACGGAAAAGAGACCCAGTACTTC | TRBV20-1 | NA | NA | TRBJ2-5
CASSPRLAGDPDTQYF | TGTGCCAGCAGCCCACGACTAGCGGGAGACCCAGATACGCAGTATTTT | TRBV3-1 | TRBD2 | few | TRBJ2-3
CASSSRLAGGSDTQYF | TGTGCCAGCAGTTCGCGACTAGCGGGAGGGTCAGATACGCAGTATTTT | TRBV27 | TRBD2 | many | TRBJ2-3
CASSIKTSYIDEQYF | TGTGCCAGCAGCATAAAAACTAGTTACATCGACGAGCAGTACTTC | TRBV7-9 | NA | NA | TRBJ2-7
CASRDQIYEQYF | TGTGCCAGCAGAGACCAGATCTACGAGCAGTACTTC | TRBV6-2/TRBV6-3 | NA | few | TRBJ2-7
CASSGQGMTTEAFF | TGCGCCAGCAGCGGACAGGGGATGACAACTGAAGCTTTCTTT | TRBV5-1 | TRBD1 | few | TRBJ1-1
CASSKFLSSYEQYF | TGTGCCAGCAGCAAGTTTCTTAGCTCCTACGAGCAGTACTTC | TRBV5-6 | NA | few | TRBJ2-7
CASSRGGRDNEQFF | TGCGCCAGCAGCCGTGGCGGGAGGGACAATGAGCAGTTCTTC | TRBV4-1 | TRBD2 | few | TRBJ2-1
CASSLGGQHNEQFF | TGTGCCAGCAGCTTGGGAGGCCAACACAATGAGCAGTTCTTC | TRBV7-2 | NA | few | TRBJ2-1
CASSVDRDYGYTF | TGCGCCAGCAGTGTCGACAGGGACTATGGCTACACCTTC | TRBV10-1 | TRBD1 | NA | TRBJ1-2
CASSLTGPRNQPQHF | TGTGCCAGCAGCCTAACGGGACCGAGAAATCAGCCCCAGCATTTT | TRBV7-2 | NA | NA | TRBJ1-5
CSAAIPGGTYEQYF | TGCAGTGCAGCGATTCCGGGGGGAACCTACGAGCAGTACTTC | TRBV20-1 | TRBD2 | few | TRBJ2-7
CATGGSPDTQYF | TGTGCCACCGGGGGGAGTCCAGATACGCAGTATTTT | TRBV6-1 | TRBD2 | many | TRBJ2-3
CASSESGQIYGYTF | TGTGCCAGCAGTGAATCGGGGCAGATCTATGGCTACACCTTC | TRBV6-1 | NA | NA | TRBJ1-2
CASSLRLAGERPGELFF | TGTGCCAGCAGCCTAAGACTAGCGGGAGAGCGCCCCGGGGAGCTGTTTTTT | TRBV9 | TRBD2 | NA | TRBJ2-2
CASSLSPTTNTEAFF | TGTGCCAGCAGTTTATCCCCCACAACGAACACTGAAGCTTTCTTT | TRBV27 | NA | many | TRBJ1-1
CASSYVAKHEQFF | TGTGCCAGCAGTTACGTGGCCAAACATGAGCAGTTCTTC | TRBV6-5 | NA | NA | TRBJ2-1
CASSLDVAGAYEQYF | TGTGCCAGCAGCTTAGATGTCGCCGGGGCCTACGAGCAGTACTTC | TRBV7-9 | NA | NA | TRBJ2-7
CASSPAGQAYEQYF | TGCGCCAGCAGCCCGGCGGGCCAGGCCTACGAGCAGTACTTC | TRBV5-1 | NA | NA | TRBJ2-7
CASSIEGAVWGYTF | TGTGCCAGTAGTATAGAGGGGGCAGTCTGGGGCTACACCTTC | TRBV19 | NA | once | TRBJ1-2
CSVVLAGVTSEQYF | TGCAGCGTTGTCCTAGCGGGAGTAACTAGCGAGCAGTACTTC | TRBV29-1 | TRBD2 | NA | TRBJ2-7